This entry lists 25 T cell receptor beta chains sequenced from one sample in a study of blood T cell repertoires in COVID-19. Profiling relied on immunoSEQ multiplex PCR, and the TCRdb table lists in-frame clones only, not all of them. In the table there are about 300,000 clones, nearly 90% of which are singletons. The sample consisted of peripheral blood. Source of these receptors: a man between 18 and 29 years old with active or convalescent COVID-19.

This clone showed up just a few times. The chain's CDR3 is CASSGQGPVNTGELFF. CDR3 nucleotides: TGTGCCAGCAGTGGCCAGGGGCCTGTGAACACCGGGGAGCTGTTTTTT. The V gene is TRBV2, the J gene TRBJ2-2, with a tentative D call TRBD1 (6 bases). There are 16 residues in the CDR3. The germline CDR1 and CDR2 sequences are SNHLY and FYNNEI. V was shortened by 4 bases and J by 1 base, with 13 bases between the two germline ends.

The rearrangement links TRBV21-1 to TRBJ1-1; the tabulated D call, TRBD1, remains unverified against the DNA. TRBV21-1 is reported as a pseudogene. The CDR3 is 13 residues long. CDR3 bases: TGTGCCAGCCCAGCAGGGGGCGAGAATGAAGCTTTCTTT. This codes for CASPAGGENEAFF.

The genes are TRBV19 and TRBJ2-5; D gene unclear. V was cut by 8 bases and J by 1 base, with 20 bases left in between. The CDR3 runs 16 residues. Germline V gene sequence: CDR1 LNHDA, CDR2 SQIVND (reference sequence). CDR3 in DNA: TGTGCCAGTTCCGAAAGATGGGCAGGCACCCAAGAGACCCAGTACTTC. Amino acids: CASSERWAGTQETQYF. The entire variable domain, with the rest obtained from reference TRBV19 and TRBJ2-5, is as follows: DGGITQSPKYLFRKEGQNVTLSCEQNLNHDAMYWYRQDPGQGLRLIYYSQIVNDFQKGDIAEGYSVSREKKESFPLTVTSAQKNPTAFYLCASSERWAGTQETQYFGPGTRLLVL.

This clone was seen just once. CDR3 sequence (DNA): TGCGCCAGCAGCCAAATACAGGGTCGGTCAGATACGCAGTATTTT. Protein sequence: CASSQIQGRSDTQYF. The gene calls are TRBV4-1 and TRBJ2-3, with a tentative D call TRBD1 (6 bases). V lost 2 bases, J lost 4 bases, and 13 bases lay in between. This CDR3 comprises 15 residues. The germline CDR1 and CDR2 sequences are MGHRA and YSYEKL.

This clone was observed a handful of times. The V call is TRBV11-3, the J call TRBJ1-6, with D uncertain. The ends were cut back, 5 bases at V and 10 bases at J, with 12 bases in the middle. The CDR3 length is 13 residues. CDR1 and CDR2 from the germline V gene are SGHNT and YENEEA. Here the CDR3 reads CASSQTGGSPLHF. The CDR3, as DNA: TGTGCCAGCAGCCAGACCGGAGGATCACCCCTCCACTTT.

This clone was observed once. V is TRBV25-1 and J is TRBJ1-1, with a tentative D call TRBD1 (6 bases). The CDR3 spans 14 residues. Germline CDR1 is MGHDK and CDR2 is SYGVNS. Trimming removed 3 bases at V and 1 base at J, with 9 bases between. CDR3 DNA sequence: TGTGCCAGCAGTGATGACAGGAGGAACACTGAAGCTTTCTTT. This encodes CASSDDRRNTEAFF.

V is TRBV3-1 (or the pseudogene TRBV3-2) and J is TRBJ2-1; 10 bases agree with TRBD1. The CDR3 extends over 16 amino acids. V shed 6 bases and J 9 bases; nucleotides not matched to a gene: 14. Germline V CDR1 and CDR2: LGHDT, YNNKEL (reference sequence). The CDR3 protein is CASRKGWGDRGPEQFF. The CDR3 nucleotides read TGTGCCAGCAGAAAGGGTTGGGGGGACAGGGGTCCTGAGCAGTTCTTC.

This chain links TRBV4-1 with TRBJ2-7, with 9 bases matching TRBD2. The V gene's germline CDR1 is MGHRA and CDR2 YSYEKL. Trimming removed 2 bases from V and 2 bases from J; junction bases left unmatched: 4. There are 15 residues in the CDR3. The CDR3 bases are TGCGCCAGCAGCCAAATGGGCGGGGGGGCCTACGAGCAGTACTTC. Protein: CASSQMGGGAYEQYF.

This chain uses TRBV12-2 with TRBJ1-2; TRBD1 is the table's D call and was not checked against the DNA. TRBV12-2 is assigned pseudogene status. The CDR3 length is 18 residues. Here the CDR3 DNA reads TGTGCAAGTCGGCGATCTCGTTTAGGGGCAGGGGGCAACTATGGCTACACCTTC. Amino acid sequence: CASRRSRLGAGGNYGYTF.

The chain employs TRBV7-6 and TRBJ2-3, with 12 bases matching TRBD1. Looked up from germline, CDR1 is SGHVS and CDR2 is FNYEAQ. The CDR3 covers 21 residues. After removal of 4 bases from V and 5 bases from J, the junction contained 22 bases not matched to a gene. CDR3 sequence: CASSSDSGQGASVWFGDTQYF. The DNA for the CDR3 is TGTGCCAGCAGCTCGGATTCGGGACAGGGGGCGTCGGTTTGGTTCGGAGATACGCAGTATTTT. The complete variable domain, with remaining parts taken from reference TRBV7-6 and TRBJ2-3, reads GAGVSQSPRYKVTKRGQDVALRCDPISGHVSLYWYRQALGQGPEFLTYFNYEAQQDKSGLPNDRFSAERPEGSISTLTIQRTEQRDSAMYRCASSSDSGQGASVWFGDTQYFGPGTRLTVL.

The chain is built from TRBV12-3 or TRBV12-4 and TRBJ2-7; D is ambiguous. Trimming took 7 bases from V and 3 from J, leaving 7 bases between them. The CDR3 is 11 amino acids. In DNA form, the CDR3 reads TGTGCCAGCACCCTCGTCTACGAGCAGTACTTC. This gives the protein CASTLVYEQYF.

A few counts support this clone. The chain carries TRBV19 and TRBJ1-3; perhaps TRBD1 as D (5 bases). The V and J ends lost 3 bases and 0 bases respectively, with 21 bases between them. In germline, CDR1 is LNHDA, CDR2 SQIVND (reference sequence). The CDR3 runs to 19 residues. The CDR3 sequence is CASSIPPTGLRFSGNTIYF. CDR3 DNA sequence: TGTGCCAGTAGTATCCCACCCACGGGACTCAGGTTCTCTGGAAACACCATATATTTT.

This sequence joins TRBV11-2 and TRBJ1-6; D call uncertain. CDR1 is SGHAT and CDR2 is FQNNGV in the germline V gene. V dropped 8 bases and J dropped 3 bases, with 8 bases sitting between them. The CDR3 has 13 residues. In nucleotides, the CDR3 is TGTGCCAGCCTCGGTCACTATAATTCACCCCTCCACTTT. Protein product: CASLGHYNSPLHF.

This chain's CDR3 is CASTKGWTGELFF. For the CDR3, the DNA is TGTGCCAGCACCAAGGGGTGGACCGGGGAGCTGTTTTTT. The chain has TRBV19 and TRBJ2-2; TRBD1 is a possible D gene (5 bases). Germline V CDR1 and CDR2: LNHDA, SQIVND (reference sequence). Trimming removed 9 bases from V and 5 bases from J, with 13 bases in between. The CDR3 runs 13 residues.

This sequence joins TRBV9 and TRBJ1-2, with unresolved D. V lost 4 bases and J 1 base, leaving 14 bases between the germline ends. Looked up from germline, CDR1 is SGDLS and CDR2 is YYNGEE. The CDR3 is made up of 15 amino acids. In DNA, the CDR3 is TGTGCCAGCAGCCCTGAGGGATTCAATAACTATGGCTACACCTTC. The encoded protein is CASSPEGFNNYGYTF.

The CDR3 nucleotides are TGCGCCAGCAGTGACGCAGGGGACGTGTCCCAGGATACGCAGTATTTT. Its protein product is CASSDAGDVSQDTQYF. V gene TRBV10-1 combines with J gene TRBJ2-3, with D perhaps matching TRBD1 (6 bases). The V end was cut by 3 bases, the J end by 6 bases, with 19 bases between. There are 16 residues in the CDR3. CDR1 and CDR2 from the germline V gene are WNHNN and SYGVQD (reference sequence).

The V gene is TRBV7-9, the J gene TRBJ1-3, with TRBD1 matching 7 bases. Per the germline V gene, CDR1 is SEHNR and CDR2 is FQNEAQ (reference sequence). This CDR3 is 15 amino acids long. V trimming: 1 base; J trimming: 4 bases; junction bases outside the gene matches: 4. CDR3 coding DNA: TGTGCCAGCAGCTTAGTCGCAGGGGGAGGAAACACCATATATTTT. Its translation is CASSLVAGGGNTIYF.

This sequence joins TRBV11-2 and TRBJ2-3; 12 bases line up with TRBD2. CDR3 length: 16 residues. V lost 7 bases and J lost 0; bases outside the gene matches: 5. CDR1 and CDR2 (germline): SGHAT, FQNNGV. The chain's CDR3 is CASTALAGGSTDTQYF. The DNA for the CDR3 is TGTGCCAGCACCGCACTAGCGGGGGGTAGCACAGATACGCAGTATTTT.

The J gene is TRBJ1-1, the V gene TRBV7-9, with D hard to call. The CDR3 loop spans 11 amino acids. The V and J ends lost 2 bases and 12 bases respectively, with 10 bases between them. CDR1 SEHNR and CDR2 FQNEAQ come from the germline V gene (reference sequence). Written as DNA, the CDR3 is TGTGCCAGCAGCTTAATCGAGTCTACTTTCTTT. Amino acid sequence: CASSLIESTFF.

The chain carries TRBV6-5 and TRBJ1-4; D possibly corresponds to TRBD1 (6 bases). The CDR3 loop spans 13 amino acids. V was clipped by 10 bases and J by 4 bases, with 13 bases between them. The germline CDR1 and CDR2 sequences are MNHEY and SVGAGI. DNA of the CDR3: TGTGCCACTACAGCAGGGGATAATGAAAAACTGTTTTTT. It translates to CATTAGDNEKLFF.

The chain is built from TRBV6-2 or TRBV6-3 and TRBJ2-1; tentatively, D is TRBD2 (5 bases). Trimming left V 6 bases short and J 8 bases short, with 23 bases between. This CDR3 region has 16 residues. Germline loops: CDR1 MNHEY, CDR2 SVGEGT. The CDR3 coding sequence is TGTGCCAGCAGCCCGACCGGGAAAAGGTCTGGGGATGAGCAGTTCTTC. It is translated as CASSPTGKRSGDEQFF.

This rearrangement joins TRBV7-9 to TRBJ1-2; D call uncertain. The CDR3 totals 14 residues. Germline V CDR1 and CDR2: SEHNR, FQNEAQ (reference sequence). Trimming removed 4 bases from V and 7 bases from J, with 16 bases in between. This CDR3 reads CASSSYLFTRGYTF. In DNA form, the CDR3 reads TGTGCCAGCAGCTCATACCTGTTTACGCGTGGCTACACCTTC.

The chain links TRBV5-6 to TRBJ2-7; 7 nucleotides align to TRBD2. From germline, CDR1 is SGHDT and CDR2 YYEEEE. Trimming removed 0 bases from V and 0 bases from J; junction bases left unmatched: 3. The CDR3 consists of 15 residues. CDR3 loop: CASSLGGGPSYEQYF. The CDR3 DNA reads as TGTGCCAGCAGCTTGGGGGGAGGGCCCTCCTACGAGCAGTACTTC.

This chain connects TRBV7-2 to TRBJ2-2; 8 nucleotides line up with TRBD2. CDR3 length equals 15 residues. Germline V gives CDR1 SGHTA, CDR2 FQGNSA. V shed 4 bases, J shed 1 base, and the junction held 2 bases outside the gene matches. For the CDR3, the DNA is TGTGCCAGCAGCTACAGCGGGGGGAACACCGGGGAGCTGTTTTTT. Protein product: CASSYSGGNTGELFF.

In DNA form, the CDR3 reads TGTGCCAGCAGCCAATTCGATGAAAAACTGTTTTTT. It encodes CASSQFDEKLFF. The genes are TRBV3-1 (or the pseudogene TRBV3-2) and TRBJ1-4, with D hard to call. This CDR3 spans 12 amino acids. Germline V lookup: CDR1 LGHDT, CDR2 YNNKEL (reference sequence). Trimming cost V 2 bases and J 6 bases, with 4 bases left between them.